This T cell receptor (beta chain) was profiled in a study of blood T cell repertoires in COVID-19. Trimming stripped 0 bases from V and 6 bases from J, with 16 bases between. The CDR3 contains 16 residues. Germline V gives CDR1 SGHNT, CDR2 YYREEE (reference sequence). Clones were sequenced by immunoSEQ multiplex PCR, and TCRdb holds only the in-frame ones, with some missing. The data hold around 180,000 clones, with around nine tenths observed a single time. The rearrangement uses TRBV5-4 and TRBJ1-5, with D tentatively TRBD1 (5 bases). This clonotype originated in a human donor in a cohort sampled during active COVID-19. The sequencing sample was made of peripheral blood. CDR3 region: CASSLDGGSVAQPQHF. CDR3 DNA sequence: TGTGCCAGCAGCTTGGACGGGGGATCGGTGGCTCAGCCCCAGCATTTT.